This T cell receptor (beta chain) was profiled in a study of T cell repertoires in cytomegalovirus infection. Study conclusions and caveats: HLA-C-restricted, CMV-specific TCR beta clonotypes were dominant ex vivo.

Losses at the gene ends were 6 bases for V and 6 bases for J; bases not matched to a gene: 11. In germline, CDR1 is MGHDK, CDR2 SYGVNS. The CDR3 runs to 15 residues. Each CDR3 protein is one row after TCRdb ran MiXCR on the reads. The sample records about 460,000 distinct CDR3 sequences, roughly 12% being singletons. With respect to this clonotype: Antigen specificity is unknown.

Input material: PBMCs. V and J are TRBV25-1 and TRBJ2-1; 7 bases align to TRBD2. This TCR was recovered from a human donor in good health (CMV status not recorded). Some clones in this sample may be carry-over from other donors' samples. CDR3 in DNA: TGTGCCAGCAGATCAAGACCAGCGGGAAGCAATGAGCAGTTCTTC. Protein sequence: CASRSRPAGSNEQFF. The whole variable domain, remainder taken from reference TRBV25-1 and TRBJ2-1, is EADIYQTPRYLVIGTGKKITLECSQTMGHDKMYWYQQDPGMELHLIHYSYGVNSTEKGDLSSESTVSRIRTEHFPLTLESARPSHTSQYLCASRSRPAGSNEQFFGPGTRLTVL.